This T cell receptor (beta chain) was found in a study of OX40 agonist ivuxolimab in advanced cancers. The wider study: Patients received ivuxolimab, an agonistic anti-OX40 (CD134) antibody. Those enrolled were 70% to 85% male, with a mean age of around 58 years and ages from about 20 to 85.

Only one count was recorded for this clone. Its antigen is still unknown. Any history of autoimmune disease or systemic immunosuppression disqualified patients. The CDR3 has 15 amino acids. CDR1 is SGHRS and CDR2 is YFSETQ in the germline V gene. Trimming shortened V by 2 bases and J by 0 bases, and 9 bases separated the two germline ends. The table came from immunoSEQ multiplex PCR; TCRdb's copy has only in-frame clones and leaves some out. This sample has tens of thousands of clones, with roughly 88% found just once. Study-wide points: Both blood CD4+ and CD8+ T cells showed clonal growth by week 6 at 0.1 to 3.0 mg/kg.

This receptor was obtained from an adult with an advanced solid tumor such as melanoma, head and neck, liver or kidney cancer. The sample was CD4+ or CD8+ T cells sorted from blood, taken in a trial of the OX40 agonist ivuxolimab. V is TRBV5-1 and J is TRBJ1-3; no definite D call. CDR3 sequence reads: CASSLGPSSGNTIYF. The CDR3 coding sequence is TGCGCCAGCAGCTTAGGCCCAAGCTCTGGAAACACCATATATTTT.